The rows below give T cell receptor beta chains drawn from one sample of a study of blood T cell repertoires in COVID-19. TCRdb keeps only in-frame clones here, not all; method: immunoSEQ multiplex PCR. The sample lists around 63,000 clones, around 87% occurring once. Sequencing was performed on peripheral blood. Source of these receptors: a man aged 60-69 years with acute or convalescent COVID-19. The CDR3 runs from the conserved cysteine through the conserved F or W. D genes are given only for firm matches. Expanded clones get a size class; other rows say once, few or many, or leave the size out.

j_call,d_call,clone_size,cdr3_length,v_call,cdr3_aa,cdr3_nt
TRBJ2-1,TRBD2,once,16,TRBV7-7,CASSLVAGGPYNEQFF,TGTGCTAGCAGCTTAGTTGCGGGGGGGCCTTACAATGAGCAGTTCTTC
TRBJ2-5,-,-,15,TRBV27,CASSLRRGVQETQYF,TGTGCCAGCAGTTTACGGCGGGGCGTACAAGAGACCCAGTACTTC
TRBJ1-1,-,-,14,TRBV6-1,CASSEAPPPTGAFF,TGTGCCAGCAGTGAAGCCCCACCCCCCACGGGAGCTTTCTTT
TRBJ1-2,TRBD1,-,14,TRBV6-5,CASRATGGSYGYTF,TGTGCCAGCAGGGCAACAGGGGGAAGCTATGGCTACACCTTC
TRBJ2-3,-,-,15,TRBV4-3,CASSEEGAVTDTQYF,TGCGCCAGCAGCGAGGAGGGGGCCGTCACAGATACGCAGTATTTT
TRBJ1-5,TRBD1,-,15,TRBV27,CASSFIQGGNQPQHF,TGTGCCAGCAGTTTCATACAGGGGGGCAATCAGCCCCAGCATTTT
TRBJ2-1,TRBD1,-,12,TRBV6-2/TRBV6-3,CASSLLGQGPFF,TGTGCCAGCAGTTTACTGGGACAGGGACCCTTCTTC
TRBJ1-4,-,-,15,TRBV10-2,CASRAEGATNEKLFF,TGCGCCAGCAGAGCCGAGGGGGCAACTAATGAAAAACTGTTTTTT
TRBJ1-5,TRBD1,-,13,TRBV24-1,CATGAGGLQPQHF,TGTGCCACCGGGGCAGGGGGCCTGCAGCCCCAGCATTTT
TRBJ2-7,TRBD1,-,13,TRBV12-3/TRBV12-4,CASSSTTGVEQYF,TGTGCCAGCAGTTCTACTACAGGGGTCGAGCAGTACTTC
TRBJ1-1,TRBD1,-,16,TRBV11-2,CASSHIRGTMNTEAFF,TGTGCCAGCAGCCACATCAGGGGGACCATGAACACTGAAGCTTTCTTT
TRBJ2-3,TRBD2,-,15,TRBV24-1,CATSDPGLATDTQYF,TGTGCCACCAGTGACCCGGGACTAGCAACAGATACGCAGTATTTT
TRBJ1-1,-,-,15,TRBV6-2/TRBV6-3,CASSYGGGWDTEAFF,TGTGCCAGCAGTTACGGGGGAGGATGGGACACTGAAGCTTTCTTT
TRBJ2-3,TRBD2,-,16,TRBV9,CASTAGGGGNTDTQYF,TGTGCCAGCACCGCGGGGGGCGGGGGGAACACAGATACGCAGTATTTT
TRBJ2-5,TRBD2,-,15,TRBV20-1,CSASRLAGAQETQYF,TGCAGTGCTAGTCGGCTAGCGGGGGCCCAAGAGACCCAGTACTTC
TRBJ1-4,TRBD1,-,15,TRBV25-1,CASSDPGTANEKLFF,TGTGCCAGCAGTGATCCCGGGACAGCAAATGAAAAACTGTTTTTT
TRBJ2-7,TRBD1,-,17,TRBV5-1,CASSLFRPGQGAYEQYF,TGCGCCAGCAGCTTATTTCGCCCCGGGCAGGGGGCTTACGAGCAGTACTTC
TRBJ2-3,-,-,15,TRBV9,CASSAGLGFTDTQYF,TGTGCCAGCAGCGCGGGACTTGGCTTCACAGATACGCAGTATTTT
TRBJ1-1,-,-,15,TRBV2,CASNAGAGGDTEAFF,TGTGCCAGCAATGCGGGGGCTGGGGGGGACACTGAAGCTTTCTTT
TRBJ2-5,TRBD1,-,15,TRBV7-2,CASSATGTVQETQYF,TGTGCCAGCAGCGCCACCGGGACAGTACAAGAGACCCAGTACTTC
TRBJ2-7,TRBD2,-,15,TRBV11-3,CASSLTSGGTYEQYF,TGTGCCAGCAGCTTGACTAGCGGGGGGACCTACGAGCAGTACTTC
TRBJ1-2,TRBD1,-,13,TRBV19,CASSQRDRVGYTF,TGTGCCAGTTCCCAACGGGACAGAGTCGGCTACACCTTC
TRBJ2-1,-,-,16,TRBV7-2,CASSLAGTYSYNEQFF,TGTGCCAGCAGCTTAGCGGGGACTTACTCCTACAATGAGCAGTTCTTC
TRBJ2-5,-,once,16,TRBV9,CASSVGSSEERGTQYF,TGTGCCAGCAGCGTAGGGTCTAGCGAAGAACGTGGGACCCAGTACTTC
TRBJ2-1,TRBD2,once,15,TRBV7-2,CASSLSGGPANEQFF,TGTGCCAGCAGCTTAAGCGGGGGTCCCGCCAATGAGCAGTTCTTC
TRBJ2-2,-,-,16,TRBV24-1,CATSDFDLSGTGELFF,TGTGCCACCAGTGATTTTGACCTTTCGGGGACCGGGGAGCTGTTTTTT
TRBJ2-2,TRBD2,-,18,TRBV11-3,CASSLALAGGNNTGKLFF,TGTGCCAGCAGCTTAGCCCTAGCGGGAGGAAACAACACCGGGAAGCTGTTTTTT
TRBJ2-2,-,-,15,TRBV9,CASSVEGGRAGELFF,TGTGCCAGCAGCGTAGAAGGGGGTAGGGCCGGGGAGCTGTTTTTT
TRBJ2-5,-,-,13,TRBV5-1,CASSGRGGETQYF,TGCGCCAGCAGCGGAAGGGGGGGAGAGACCCAGTACTTC
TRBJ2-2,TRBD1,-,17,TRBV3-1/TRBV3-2,CASRLAGQGAWTGELFF,TGTGCCAGCCGCTTAGCCGGACAGGGAGCGTGGACCGGGGAGCTGTTTTTT
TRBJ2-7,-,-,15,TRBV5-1,CASSLDGGSSYEQYF,TGCGCCAGCAGCTTGGATGGGGGGAGCTCCTACGAGCAGTACTTC
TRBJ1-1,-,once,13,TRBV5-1,CASSLDSGTEAFF,TGCGCCAGCAGCTTGGATTCAGGCACTGAAGCTTTCTTT
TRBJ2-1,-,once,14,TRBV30,CAWGSGSSYNEQFF,TGTGCCTGGGGGTCAGGCAGCTCCTACAATGAGCAGTTCTTC
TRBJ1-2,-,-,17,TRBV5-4,CASSLSSGGSTPYGYTF,TGTGCCAGCAGCTTGAGTTCCGGGGGTTCAACGCCCTATGGCTACACCTTC
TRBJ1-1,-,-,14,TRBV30,CAWSVGRLNTEAFF,TGTGCCTGGAGTGTGGGCAGACTGAACACTGAAGCTTTCTTT
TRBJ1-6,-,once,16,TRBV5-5,CASSLYGGAPNSPLHF,TGTGCCAGCAGCTTGTATGGGGGGGCCCCTAATTCACCCCTCCACTTT
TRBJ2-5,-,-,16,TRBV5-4,CASSSSDRDRRGDQYF,TGTGCCAGCAGCTCTTCAGACAGGGACAGAAGGGGGGACCAGTACTTC
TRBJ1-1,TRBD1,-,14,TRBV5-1,CASSFGTGAPEAFF,TGCGCCAGCAGCTTCGGGACAGGGGCTCCTGAAGCTTTCTTT
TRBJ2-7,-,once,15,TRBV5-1,CASSLALATPYEQYF,TGCGCCAGCAGCTTGGCCCTAGCCACTCCCTACGAGCAGTACTTC
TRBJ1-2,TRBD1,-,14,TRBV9,CASSGRTGSFGYTF,TGTGCCAGCAGCGGAAGGACAGGGTCCTTTGGCTACACCTTC
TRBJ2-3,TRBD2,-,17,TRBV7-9,CASSLGLAGGKTDTQYF,TGTGCCAGCAGCTTGGGACTAGCGGGGGGGAAAACAGATACGCAGTATTTT
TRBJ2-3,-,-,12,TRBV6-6,CASSTSSDTQYF,TGTGCCAGCAGTACTAGTTCAGATACGCAGTATTTT
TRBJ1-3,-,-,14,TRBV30,CAWSSFRSGNTIYF,TGTGCCTGGAGTTCGTTCAGATCGGGAAACACCATATATTTT
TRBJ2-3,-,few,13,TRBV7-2,CASSEGLTDTQYF,TGTGCCAGCAGCGAGGGCCTCACAGATACGCAGTATTTT
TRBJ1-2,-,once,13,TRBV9,CASSSGTSYGYTF,TGTGCCAGCAGCTCCGGGACATCCTATGGCTACACCTTC